These 5 T cell receptor beta chains came from one sample sequenced in a study of blood T cell repertoires in COVID-19. The table came from immunoSEQ multiplex PCR; TCRdb's copy has only in-frame clones and leaves some out. The profile shows just under 350,000 clones, roughly 86% of them singletons. Input material: peripheral blood. The receptors were gathered from a woman in her sixties or seventies with COVID-19, enrolled during active disease.

The genes are TRBV27 and TRBJ2-3, with D possibly matching TRBD2 (5 bases). V was clipped by 11 bases and J by 8 bases, with 20 bases between them. The germline CDR1 and CDR2 sequences are MNHEY and SMNVEV (reference sequence). This CDR3 spans 13 amino acids. The CDR3 here is CASSGSLRGTQYF. The CDR3 DNA follows: TGTGCCTCCAGTGGGAGTTTGAGAGGTACGCAGTATTTT.

CDR3 sequence: CASSVSPSYEQYF. CDR3 DNA: TGTGCCAGCAGCGTATCCCCTTCCTACGAGCAGTACTTC. The rearrangement links TRBV9 to TRBJ2-7; D is unresolved. Germline values: CDR1 SGDLS, CDR2 YYNGEE. V lost 1 base and J 1 base, leaving 6 bases between the germline ends. The CDR3 spans 13 residues.

The chain recombines TRBV7-2 with TRBJ2-2; 16 positions match TRBD2. CDR1 is SGHTA and CDR2 is FQGNSA in the germline V gene. V lost 3 bases and J lost 6; bases outside the gene matches: 1. This CDR3 has 16 amino acids. CDR3 sequence (DNA): TGTGCCAGCAGCTTGGGACTAGCGGGGGGGCCCGGGGAGCTGTTTTTT. Its protein product is CASSLGLAGGPGELFF.

The rearrangement links TRBV18 to TRBJ1-2; TRBD1 matches at 10 bases. V lost 1 base and J lost 3; bases outside the gene matches: 5. Germline CDR1 reads KGHSH; CDR2 reads LQKENI. The CDR3 spans 16 residues. The CDR3 region has the DNA TGTGCCAGCTCACCACAAGGGACAGGGGTGGACTATGGCTACACCTTC. Residues: CASSPQGTGVDYGYTF.

The J gene is TRBJ1-4, the V gene TRBV19; D gene unclear. The V and J ends lost 5 bases and 8 bases respectively, with 9 bases between them. The CDR3 loop spans 12 amino acids. Per germline, CDR1 LNHDA and CDR2 SQIVND (reference sequence). CDR3 sequence (DNA): TGTGCCAGTAGTCCCCAATTCGAAAAACTGTTTTTT. It translates to CASSPQFEKLFF.